Listed here is a single T cell receptor (beta chain). The data stem from a study of blood T cells in healthy people across ages. The germline CDR1 and CDR2 sequences are MDHEN and SYDVKM. The CDR3 contains 14 residues. There were healthy Caucasian individuals from Russia, aged about 6 to 100, serving as donors. Next came a second PCR, run for about 7 to 11 cycles, which used a sample-barcoded 5' primer along with a J-beta primer mix. TCRdb called the 5' RACE reads again in MiXCR, with one record for every CDR3 protein. In the table there are about 970,000 distinct CDR3 sequences, roughly half of which are singletons.

This TCR was sampled from a woman in her fifties or sixties in good health. The chain combines TRBV28 with TRBJ2-5; possible D gene TRBD1, 6 bases. The J call may be faulty, since TRBJ2-7 better matches the DNA end. The source material was blood. CDR3 in DNA: TGTGCCAGCAGGGAGACAGGCGATGTCTACGAGCAGTACTTC. Translation gives CASRETGDVYEQYF.